This TCR beta chain was retrieved from a study of T cells in Graves' hyperthyroidism and ophthalmopathy. On the study more broadly: Once the initial diagnosis was made, peripheral blood was obtained before any treatment. Study results and limitations: Median prediction lead before ophthalmopathy onset was 5 to 7 months with the model.

Amplification targeted TCR beta CDR3 regions from RNA transcripts. The TCR CDR3 was amplified in a first-round RT-PCR using the HTBI primer set. TCRdb re-called the multiplex PCR reads through MiXCR, storing one row per CDR3 protein. The sample carries around 600,000 distinct CDR3 sequences, approximately 15% recorded once. V lost 5 bases to trimming and J lost 4 bases; unmatched junction nucleotides: 5. The CDR3 is 15 amino acids. Germline CDR1 and CDR2: SGHVS and FQNEAQ. The study included ophthalmopathy patients with Clinical Activity Score at least 3, NOSPECS grade at least 4 and duration under 3 months. Researchers barred patients who had uncontrolled infection, other autoimmune disease, pregnancy or lactation. This clonotype was detected many times. Its specificity is not known.

Sequencing was carried out using blood. The chain has TRBV7-8 and TRBJ2-7; 13 nucleotides line up with TRBD2. This clonotype was obtained from a woman aged 18-29 years with Graves' ophthalmopathy. The chain's CDR3 is CASSQGLAGLYEQYF. The CDR3 DNA is TGTGCCAGCAGCCAGGGACTAGCGGGACTATACGAGCAGTACTTC.